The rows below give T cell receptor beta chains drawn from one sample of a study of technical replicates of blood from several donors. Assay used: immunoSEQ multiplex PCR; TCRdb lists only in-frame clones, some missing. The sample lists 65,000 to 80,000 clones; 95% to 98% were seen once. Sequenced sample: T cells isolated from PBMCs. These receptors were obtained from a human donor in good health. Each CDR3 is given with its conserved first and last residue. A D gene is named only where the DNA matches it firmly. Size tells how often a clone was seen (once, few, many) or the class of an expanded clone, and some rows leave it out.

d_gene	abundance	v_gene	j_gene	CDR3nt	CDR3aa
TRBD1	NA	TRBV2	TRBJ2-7	TGTGCCAGCTACTTAACAGGGGCTACCTACGAGCAGTACTTC	CASYLTGATYEQYF
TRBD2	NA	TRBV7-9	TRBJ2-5	TGTGCCAGCAGCTTAGGGCTAGCGGGACAAGAAGAGACCCAGTACTTC	CASSLGLAGQEETQYF
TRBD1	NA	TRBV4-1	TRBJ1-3	TGCGCCAGCAGCCAAGAGGAGGGGGCCTCTGGAAACACCATATATTTT	CASSQEEGASGNTIYF
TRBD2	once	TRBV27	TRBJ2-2	TGTGCCAGCAGTTTAACGCGGGGGGCCGGGGAGCTGTTTTTT	CASSLTRGAGELFF
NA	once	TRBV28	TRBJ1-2	TGTGCCAGCAGTTTCTACGGGGGTGACTATGGCTACACCTTC	CASSFYGGDYGYTF
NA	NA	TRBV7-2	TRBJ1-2	TGTGCCAGCAGCCTAATGACAGACGGCTACACCTTC	CASSLMTDGYTF
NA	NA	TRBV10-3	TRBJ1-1	TGTGCCATCAGTATTACAGGTTACACTGAAGCTTTCTTT	CAISITGYTEAFF
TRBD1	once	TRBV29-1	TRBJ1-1	TGCAGCCTCGACAGGGGGAACACTGAAGCTTTCTTT	CSLDRGNTEAFF
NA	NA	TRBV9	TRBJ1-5	TGTGCCAGCAGCGTAGTAGGGTTAAAGGGGAGCAATCAGCCCCAGCATTTT	CASSVVGLKGSNQPQHF
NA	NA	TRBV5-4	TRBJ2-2	TGTGCCAGCAGCAATTCCGGGACTCATCCCGGGGAGCTGTTTTTT	CASSNSGTHPGELFF
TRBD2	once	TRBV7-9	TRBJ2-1	TGTGCCAGCAGCCATTCTGGGCCTAGCGGGAGGAAGGAGAATGAGCAGTTCTTC	CASSHSGPSGRKENEQFF
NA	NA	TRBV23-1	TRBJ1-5	TGCGCCAGCAGTCACCCCGGACAGTTACTCAATCAGCCCCAGCATTTT	CASSHPGQLLNQPQHF
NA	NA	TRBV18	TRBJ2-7	TGTGCCAGCTCACCAATTAATAGCGGCGACGAGCAGTACTTC	CASSPINSGDEQYF
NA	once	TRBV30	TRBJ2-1	TGTGCCTGGAGTGATACTAGGAACCCCAATGAGCAGTTCTTC	CAWSDTRNPNEQFF
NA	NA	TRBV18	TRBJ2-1	TGTGCCAGCTCACAAAATACAGGGTTTTTCAACAATGAGCAGTTCTTC	CASSQNTGFFNNEQFF
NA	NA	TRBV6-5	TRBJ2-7	TGTGCCAGCAGTTACTCGAGGGGGTACGAGCAGTACTTC	CASSYSRGYEQYF
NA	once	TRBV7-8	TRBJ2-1	TGTGCCAGCAGCCAAACCGAGATTAACAATGAGCAGTTCTTC	CASSQTEINNEQFF
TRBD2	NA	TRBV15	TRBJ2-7	TGTGCCACCAGCAGAGCCTGGGAGGGCCGCCACGAGCAGTACTTC	CATSRAWEGRHEQYF
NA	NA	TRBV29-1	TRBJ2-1	TGCAGCGTTGATGAGGGATACAATGAGCAGTTCTTC	CSVDEGYNEQFF
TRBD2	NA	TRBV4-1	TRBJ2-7	TGCGCCAGCAGCCAGGCCCTTCTAGCGGGGTACGAGCAGTACTTC	CASSQALLAGYEQYF
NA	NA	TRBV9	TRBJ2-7	TGTGCCAGCAGCGCCCGGGGTCAACGAGCCTACGAGCAGTACTTC	CASSARGQRAYEQYF
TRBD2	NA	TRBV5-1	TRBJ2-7	TGCGCCAGCAGCTTCGGACTAGCGGCAGACGAGCAGTACTTC	CASSFGLAADEQYF
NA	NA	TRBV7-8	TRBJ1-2	TGTGCCAGCAGCTTAGGGGGACTAAGCGGCTACACCTTC	CASSLGGLSGYTF
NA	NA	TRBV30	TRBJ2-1	TGTGCCTGGAGTGGACTAGATCCATTAAATGAGCAGTTCTTC	CAWSGLDPLNEQFF
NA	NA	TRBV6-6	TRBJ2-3	TGTGCCAGCAGTTTCGGCAGACACACAGATACGCAGTATTTT	CASSFGRHTDTQYF
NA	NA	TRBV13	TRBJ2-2	TGTGCCAGCAGCCCGCTAGACTGGACCGGGGAGCTGTTTTTT	CASSPLDWTGELFF
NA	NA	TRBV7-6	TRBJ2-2	TGTGCCAGCAGCTTAGACGGTTCCGACACCGGGGAGCTGTTTTTT	CASSLDGSDTGELFF
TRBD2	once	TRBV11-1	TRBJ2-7	TGTGCCAGCAGCTTAAGAGGCGGGAGTCACGCCTACGAGCAGTACTTC	CASSLRGGSHAYEQYF
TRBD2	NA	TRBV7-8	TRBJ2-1	TGTGCCAGCAGCTTCTCTAAGACTAGCGGGAGAAGTATCTATGAGCAGTTCTTC	CASSFSKTSGRSIYEQFF
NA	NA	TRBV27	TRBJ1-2	TGTGCCAGCAGCCTTACAGAGGACAGCTATGGCTACACCTTC	CASSLTEDSYGYTF
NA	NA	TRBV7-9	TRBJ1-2	TGTGCCAGCAAACAGGCGGGGGGCTACACCTTC	CASKQAGGYTF
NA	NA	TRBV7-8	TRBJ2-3	TGTGCCAGCAGCCTAACAGATACGCAGTATTTT	CASSLTDTQYF
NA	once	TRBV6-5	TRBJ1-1	TGTGCCAGCAGGGGGGGTCCTGAAGCTTTCTTT	CASRGGPEAFF
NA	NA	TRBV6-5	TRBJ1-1	TGTGCCAGCAGCCGGGGGGACACTGAAGCTTTCTTT	CASSRGDTEAFF
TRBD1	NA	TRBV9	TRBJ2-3	TGTGCCAGCAGCGTAGGGGGGACAGGGGGTACAGATACGCAGTATTTT	CASSVGGTGGTDTQYF
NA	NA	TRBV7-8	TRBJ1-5	TGTGCCAGCAGCCCTACCCGGGATTTAGCCTATAGCAATCAGCCCCAGCATTTT	CASSPTRDLAYSNQPQHF
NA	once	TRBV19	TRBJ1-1	TGTGCCAGTAGTATCGGGGGGAACACTGAAGCTTTCTTT	CASSIGGNTEAFF
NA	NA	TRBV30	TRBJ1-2	TGTGCCTGGAGTGTAAGTTTCTCGGGAGGCTACACCTTC	CAWSVSFSGGYTF
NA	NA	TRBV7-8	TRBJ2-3	TGTGCCAGCAGCTTGGCCCTCCCGGCGGGACTTAGCACAGATACGCAGTATTTT	CASSLALPAGLSTDTQYF
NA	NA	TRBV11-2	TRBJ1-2	TGTGCCAGCAGCCTACAGGCCCGGGACTACTATGGCTACACCTTC	CASSLQARDYYGYTF
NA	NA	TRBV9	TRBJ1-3	TGTGCCAGCAGCCCTGGGACAAGCGGAAACACCATATATTTT	CASSPGTSGNTIYF
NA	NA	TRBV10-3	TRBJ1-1	TGTGCCATCAGTGGACTGATGAACACTGAAGCTTTCTTT	CAISGLMNTEAFF